The 14 T cell receptor beta chains listed next were all sequenced from one sample in a study of blood T cells in healthy people across ages (dated by TCRdb to about 2015). Libraries were made using 5' RACE. The run used an Illumina HiSeq 2500. A second PCR of about 6 to 12 cycles was performed with a sample-barcoded 5' primer and a J-beta primer mix. TCRdb reran the public reads through fastp at Q25 and MiXCR, keeping productive beta chains. Every distinct CDR3 protein forms one entry, paired with its most common genes and DNA. This sample holds 1.5 million to 2 million distinct CDR3 sequences; about 30% were observed only once. The ten largest clones add up to more than 6% of the sample. Specimen: blood. The receptors come from a woman in her thirties in good health.

This chain connects TRBV7-9 to TRBJ2-7; no clear D gene. Trimming took 3 bases from V and 8 from J, leaving 14 bases between them. Germline-derived CDR1 and CDR2 are SEHNR and FQNEAQ (reference sequence). The length of the CDR3 is 13 residues. CDR3 coding DNA: TGTGCCAGCAGCTTTGGTCAACCCCTCCAGCAGTACTTC. As protein: CASSFGQPLQQYF.

This clonotype has more than one count but fewer than ten. The chain has TRBV7-9 and TRBJ2-1; 7 nucleotides agree with TRBD2. CDR1 is SEHNR, CDR2 FQNEAQ, per germline (reference sequence). The CDR3 sequence is 16 residues long. Losses at the gene ends were 10 bases for V and 0 bases for J; bases not matched to a gene: 12. The CDR3 sequence: CATNPSGGSSYNEQFF. CDR3 DNA: TGTGCCACCAATCCCTCCGGGGGGAGCTCCTACAATGAGCAGTTCTTC. Full variable domain (remainder filled in from reference TRBV7-9 and TRBJ2-1): DTGVSQNPRHKITKRGQNVTFRCDPISEHNRLYWYRQTLGQGPEFLTYFQNEAQLEKSRLLSDRFSAERPKGSFSTLEIQRTEQGDSAMYLCATNPSGGSSYNEQFFGPGTRLTVL.

This clonotype came up a few times. The rearrangement joins TRBV29-1 to TRBJ2-3; D is possibly TRBD1 (5 bases). Trimming pared 3 bases from V and 2 bases from J, leaving 12 bases between. The CDR3 has 14 residues. Germline V gene lookup returns CDR1 SQVTM and CDR2 ANQGSEA. In DNA, the CDR3 is TGCAGCGTTGAGAAAGGGGCCTCCACAGATACGCAGTATTTT. This encodes CSVEKGASTDTQYF.

The gene calls are TRBV6-6 and TRBJ1-4; 7 nucleotides agree with TRBD1. This CDR3 contains 15 residues. Germline V gene lookup returns CDR1 MNHNY and CDR2 SVGAGI (reference sequence). V was clipped by 4 bases and J by 1 base; unmatched bases: 3. This CDR3 is CASSSHRGTNEKLFF. In nucleotides, the CDR3 is TGTGCCAGCAGTTCACACAGGGGAACTAATGAAAAACTGTTTTTT.

For this clonotype: A read error may be the cause here, since a much bigger clone is one base away. This chain uses TRBV11-3 with TRBJ2-1, with 9 bases lining up with TRBD2. V gave up 2 bases and J gave up 4 bases; unmatched junction bases: 3. The V gene's germline CDR1 is SGHNT and CDR2 YENEEA. This CDR3 has 15 residues. The CDR3 DNA reads as TGTGCCAGCAGCTTACGGCGGGGGGGGTACAATGAGCAGTTCTTC. Translation gives CASSLRRGGYNEQFF.

This clonotype came up many times. This chain uses TRBV6-1 with TRBJ2-7; D not resolved. This CDR3 region has 13 residues. Germline CDR1 is MNHNS and CDR2 is SASEGT. V gave up 8 bases and J gave up 0 bases, with 11 bases separating them. The CDR3 DNA follows: TGTGCCAGCCGCTTTCCAGGCTCCTACGAGCAGTACTTC. Its protein product is CASRFPGSYEQYF.

This clonotype has ten or more counts. The chain joins TRBV2 to TRBJ2-3; 8 bases line up with TRBD2. V lost 9 bases, J lost 9 bases, and 5 bases stayed unmatched. Germline V gene lookup returns CDR1 SNHLY and CDR2 FYNNEI. This CDR3 spans 11 amino acids. The DNA of the CDR3 is TGTGCCAGTCGCGGGGGGTTAACGCAGTATTTT. Amino acid sequence: CASRGGLTQYF.

This clonotype appeared many times. V usage is TRBV12-3 or TRBV12-4 and J usage is TRBJ1-5; no reliable D call. The CDR3 totals 15 residues. The ends were cut back, 5 bases at V and 0 bases at J, with 11 bases in the middle. CDR3 in DNA: TGTGCCAGCAGTCCCCGCGGTTATAGCAATCAGCCCCAGCATTTT. It encodes CASSPRGYSNQPQHF.

This clonotype was counted a few times. V gene TRBV25-1 combines with J gene TRBJ2-1; 9 nucleotides line up with TRBD2. The CDR3 length is 16 residues. Trimming removed 1 base from V and 8 bases from J; junction bases left unmatched: 9. Germline CDR1 and CDR2: MGHDK and SYGVNS. The CDR3 is CASSESASGTRYEQFF. Here the CDR3 DNA reads TGTGCCAGCAGTGAATCGGCTAGCGGGACCCGCTATGAGCAGTTCTTC.

This chain links TRBV20-1 with TRBJ2-1, with D perhaps assigned TRBD1 or TRBD2 (6 bases each). Germline V gives CDR1 DFQATT, CDR2 SNEGSKA (reference sequence). The ends were cut back, 3 bases at V and 8 bases at J, with 14 bases in the middle. The CDR3 consists of 13 residues. In DNA form, the CDR3 reads TGCAGTGCTAGCGGGGGCGGCCCCTATGAGCAGTTCTTC. Amino acids: CSASGGGPYEQFF.

This chain joins TRBV5-5 and TRBJ2-1; the match to TRBD2 covers 7 bases. The CDR3 runs 15 residues. The V gene's germline CDR1 is SGHKS and CDR2 YYEKEE (reference sequence). With 4 bases clipped from V and 6 bases from J, the junction kept 10 bases outside the gene matches. The CDR3 region is CASSDGTIVSNEQFF. As DNA, the CDR3 is TGTGCCAGCAGCGACGGGACTATAGTTAGCAATGAGCAGTTCTTC.

This clonotype appeared a few times. The V call is TRBV20-1, the J call TRBJ1-2, with D unclear. Germline-derived CDR1 and CDR2 are DFQATT and SNEGSKA (reference sequence). This CDR3 comprises 13 residues. Trimming took off 3 bases at V and 2 bases at J, with 10 bases between the two ends. The CDR3 loop is CSASSRRNYGYTF. The DNA for the CDR3 is TGCAGTGCTAGTTCCCGGAGGAACTATGGCTACACCTTC.

The CDR3 here is CASNHRQGWMVNEQFF. CDR3 nucleotide sequence: TGTGCCAGCAACCACCGACAGGGGTGGATGGTGAATGAGCAGTTCTTC. This chain links TRBV28 with TRBJ2-1; 8 bases fit TRBD1. After removal of 7 bases from V and 7 bases from J, the junction contained 15 bases not matched to a gene. In germline, CDR1 is MDHEN, CDR2 SYDVKM. CDR3 size: 16 residues.

The chain is built from TRBV29-1 and TRBJ2-7; 7 bases line up with TRBD1. After removal of 5 bases from V and 0 bases from J, the junction contained 7 bases not matched to a gene. This CDR3 comprises 14 residues. In germline, CDR1 is SQVTM, CDR2 ANQGSEA. The CDR3 region has the DNA TGCAGCGTTAGGACCGGGACAGTCTCCTACGAGCAGTACTTC. Translation gives CSVRTGTVSYEQYF.